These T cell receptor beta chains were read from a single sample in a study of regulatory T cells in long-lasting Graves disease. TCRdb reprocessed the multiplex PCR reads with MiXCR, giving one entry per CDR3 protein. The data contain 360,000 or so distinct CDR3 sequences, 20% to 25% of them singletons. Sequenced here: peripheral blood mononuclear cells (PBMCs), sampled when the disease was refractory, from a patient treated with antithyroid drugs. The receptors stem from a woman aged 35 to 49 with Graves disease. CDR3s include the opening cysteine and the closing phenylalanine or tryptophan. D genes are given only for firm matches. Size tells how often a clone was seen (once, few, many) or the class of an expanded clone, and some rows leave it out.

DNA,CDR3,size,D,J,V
TGTGCCAGCAGTTTATCGGAAGAAGAGTTCGGAAAACTGTTTTTT,CASSLSEEEFGKLFF,few,-,TRBJ1-4,TRBV27
TGCAGTGCTAGTTTAACAGGGGGCTTCGCTGAAGCTTTCTTT,CSASLTGGFAEAFF,-,TRBD1,TRBJ1-1,TRBV20-1
TGTGCCAGCAGTTCCCCGGGACAGTCCTATAATTCACCCCTCCACTTT,CASSSPGQSYNSPLHF,many,TRBD1,TRBJ1-6,TRBV27
TGTGCCAGCAGCCCCGGGGCGAATGAAAAACTGTTTTTT,CASSPGANEKLFF,few,-,TRBJ1-4,TRBV7-9
TGTGCCAGCAGACCAAATTTGGGACAGGGGGCCTTGCCTAACTATGGCTACACCTTC,CASRPNLGQGALPNYGYTF,many,TRBD1,TRBJ1-2,TRBV12-3/TRBV12-4
TGTGCCAGCAGTCTCCGGACATACACCCCCTACGAGCAGTACTTC,CASSLRTYTPYEQYF,many,-,TRBJ2-7,TRBV6-1
TGTGCCAGCACCGGGGAGTTGGAGACCCAGTACTTC,CASTGELETQYF,many,-,TRBJ2-5,TRBV2
TGTGCCACAAAACCCCTCGGTTGGACGACTGATGAAAAACTGTTTTTT,CATKPLGWTTDEKLFF,many,-,TRBJ1-4,TRBV28
TGTGCCAGCAGCTTAAGGGGGACAGGCCAAGGGAACACTGAAGCTTTCTTT,CASSLRGTGQGNTEAFF,many,TRBD1,TRBJ1-1,TRBV7-8
TGTGCCAGCAGTGAAGTTGGGACGGGACAGAGAAATGAAGCTTTCTTT,CASSEVGTGQRNEAFF,many,TRBD1,TRBJ1-1,TRBV6-1
TGTGCCAGCAGCGGCGACGGACACTCTGGAAACACCATATATTTT,CASSGDGHSGNTIYF,-,-,TRBJ1-3,TRBV9
TGTGCCAGTAATTCCCCGAACACCGGGGAGCTGTTTTTT,CASNSPNTGELFF,-,-,TRBJ2-2,TRBV19
TGTGCCAGCAGCCGAGGGGAACACCATTCTGGAAACACCATATATTTT,CASSRGEHHSGNTIYF,many,-,TRBJ1-3,TRBV28
TGTGCCAGCAGCCGCACCGGGGGACTCGAGACCCAGTACTTC,CASSRTGGLETQYF,many,-,TRBJ2-5,TRBV28
TGCAGTGCTAAACAGGGGGACTATGGCTACACCTTC,CSAKQGDYGYTF,-,TRBD1,TRBJ1-2,TRBV20-1
TGTGCCATCAGTGGGACAGGGGATGAAGCTTTCTTT,CAISGTGDEAFF,few,TRBD1,TRBJ1-1,TRBV10-3
TGCGCCAGCAGGGAACAATCTCCACTAGCGGGGACTCAAGACTACTACGAGCAGTACTTC,CASREQSPLAGTQDYYEQYF,-,TRBD2,TRBJ2-7,TRBV4-1
TGTGCCAGTAGTGGGGGCGGGGGGCCCAATCAGCCCCAGCATTTT,CASSGGGGPNQPQHF,-,-,TRBJ1-5,TRBV19
TGCAGTGCTGTCCTCCAGACACGCGAGCAGTACTTC,CSAVLQTREQYF,few,-,TRBJ2-7,TRBV20-1
TGTGCCAGCAGCCGAAACGGACTAGCGGGCCTTTACACAGATACGCAGTATTTT,CASSRNGLAGLYTDTQYF,-,TRBD2,TRBJ2-3,TRBV9
TGTGCCAGCAGCCAAGAAGAGGGGGCGGACACCGGGGAGCTGTTTTTT,CASSQEEGADTGELFF,few,TRBD1,TRBJ2-2,TRBV4-2
TGTGCCAGCAGTACGGGGCGGGAGGGACAGTACTTC,CASSTGREGQYF,few,TRBD2,TRBJ2-7,TRBV28
TGTGCCAGCAGCTCTCACAGGGGGCGAAGCACCGGGGAGCTGTTTTTT,CASSSHRGRSTGELFF,-,TRBD1,TRBJ2-2,TRBV7-2
TGTGCCAGCAGAGACGGGACTAGGGGGGAGACCCAGTACTTC,CASRDGTRGETQYF,few,TRBD2,TRBJ2-5,TRBV6-2/TRBV6-3
TGTGCCAGCAGCTTAGACGGGCGGGTGCAGGGGTGGGATCAGCCCCAGCATTTT,CASSLDGRVQGWDQPQHF,-,-,TRBJ1-5,TRBV7-2
TGTGCCAGCAGCTTAATATCTGTGAACACTGAAGCTTTCTTT,CASSLISVNTEAFF,many,-,TRBJ1-1,TRBV7-2
TGTGCCAGCAGTCCCCAGGGACTCTACGAGCAGTACTTC,CASSPQGLYEQYF,medium-sized,-,TRBJ2-7,TRBV2
TGTGCCAGTAGTCAATCACTAGCGGGACTTTCCTACGAGCAGTACTTC,CASSQSLAGLSYEQYF,-,TRBD2,TRBJ2-7,TRBV19
TGTGCCAGCAGTGGAGAGGGCGGGAGGCCCTCAGCCGGGGAGCTGTTTTTT,CASSGEGGRPSAGELFF,many,TRBD2,TRBJ2-2,TRBV12-3/TRBV12-4
TGTGCCAGCAGCGTTGGGGAAGTTTACGAGCAGTACTTC,CASSVGEVYEQYF,-,-,TRBJ2-7,TRBV9
TGCAGTGCTAGTGGACTAGCGGAGACCACAGATACGCAGTATTTT,CSASGLAETTDTQYF,-,TRBD2,TRBJ2-3,TRBV20-1
TGTGCCTGGAGACCCAACGCGTTAGAGACCCAGTACTTC,CAWRPNALETQYF,-,-,TRBJ2-5,TRBV30
TGTGCCAGCAGCTTATATGGCACTAGCGGGAGGGAGGAGACCCAGTACTTC,CASSLYGTSGREETQYF,few,TRBD2,TRBJ2-5,TRBV11-2
TGTGCCAGCAGTTTAGGTAGTAAAGCCCGGGTGGTCAAAAACATTCAGTACTTC,CASSLGSKARVVKNIQYF,many,-,TRBJ2-4,TRBV28
TGCAGTGCTGGAGCCCCAGGGCATAGCAATCAGCCCCAGCATTTT,CSAGAPGHSNQPQHF,few,-,TRBJ1-5,TRBV20-1
TGTGCCAGCGGGGGACAGCAAAAAGTGGGGCAGTACTTC,CASGGQQKVGQYF,few,TRBD1,TRBJ2-7,TRBV7-8
TGTGCCAGCAGCTCCCGAGGGTCCGGGACAGGGATGACCGGGGAGCTGTTTTTT,CASSSRGSGTGMTGELFF,many,TRBD1,TRBJ2-2,TRBV11-2
TGTGCCAGCAGCTTGACGACAGGGGGCTACGAGCAGTACTTC,CASSLTTGGYEQYF,few,TRBD1,TRBJ2-7,TRBV7-6
TGTGCCAGCAGTGCCCGTTCTGGAATGGGGAACACTGAAGCTTTCTTT,CASSARSGMGNTEAFF,many,-,TRBJ1-1,TRBV28
TGTGCCAGCAGTTTACGGCCAGGGGTCGAGCAGTACTTC,CASSLRPGVEQYF,many,-,TRBJ2-7,TRBV27
TGCGCCAGCAGCGGGTCGGCGAATAGCGGGCTCCTCCAAGAGAGATGGGACTTC,CASSGSANSGLLQERWDF,few,TRBD2,TRBJ2-5,TRBV5-1
TGTGCCAGTAGTATCTCCTGGGGACTAGCGACACAAGAGACCCAGTACTTC,CASSISWGLATQETQYF,few,TRBD2,TRBJ2-5,TRBV19
TGTGCCAGCAGTTTTGGGGTGGAGCTGTTTTTT,CASSFGVELFF,many,-,TRBJ2-2,TRBV28
TGTGCCAGCAGTTACGCGGACTATATCGAGACCCAGTACTTC,CASSYADYIETQYF,many,-,TRBJ2-5,TRBV6-5
TGCAGTGCCCGGACTAGCGATCCCTACAATGAGCAGTTCTTC,CSARTSDPYNEQFF,-,TRBD2,TRBJ2-1,TRBV20-1
TGCAGTGCTAGAGACCTTTTCGGAAACACCATATATTTT,CSARDLFGNTIYF,few,-,TRBJ1-3,TRBV20-1
TGCGCCAGCAGCTTCCAGGGAGATGGCTACACCTTC,CASSFQGDGYTF,many,-,TRBJ1-2,TRBV5-1
TGTGCCAGCTCATCCTCAGGGGTGGAGGAGACCCAGTACTTC,CASSSSGVEETQYF,-,-,TRBJ2-5,TRBV18
TGTGCCAGCAGCCATATGGGAGGCCAGGCGGAGACCCAGTACTTC,CASSHMGGQAETQYF,many,-,TRBJ2-5,TRBV7-6
TGTGCCAATCGGGCTAGCGGGAACAATGAGCAGTTCTTC,CANRASGNNEQFF,-,TRBD2,TRBJ2-1,TRBV10-2
TGTGCCACCAGTGACGATCCTAACTATGGCTACACCTTC,CATSDDPNYGYTF,-,-,TRBJ1-2,TRBV24-1
TGTGCCGGCAGCTCTAGACTGAGCAGGGAGCTGTTTTTT,CAGSSRLSRELFF,once,-,TRBJ2-2,TRBV12-3/TRBV12-4
TGTGCCAGCAGCCCGGCAGGGGTAGGGGCCAACGTCCTGACTTTC,CASSPAGVGANVLTF,many,-,TRBJ2-6,TRBV11-2